Presented here are 8 T cell receptor beta chains from one specimen sequenced in a study of T cell responses to AZD1222 COVID-19 vaccine. Sequenced by immunoSEQ multiplex PCR; TCRdb stores in-frame clones only, minus some. The sample lists 120,000 or so clones, roughly 92% occurring once. This sample comprised peripheral blood, obtained 28 days after the second AZD1222 dose. The receptor source for this set is an adult who received the AZD1222 COVID-19 vaccine.

The chain has TRBV29-1 and TRBJ1-1, with no clear D. Trimming left V 4 bases short and J 5 bases short, with 5 bases between. This CDR3 contains 10 residues. Germline CDR1 SQVTM, CDR2 ANQGSEA. The DNA of the CDR3 is TGCAGCGTTGTAGGGACTGAAGCTTTCTTT. Amino acid sequence: CSVVGTEAFF.

The V gene is TRBV7-9, the J gene TRBJ2-2; 7 positions agree with TRBD1. CDR1 and CDR2 (germline): SEHNR, FQNEAQ (reference sequence). This CDR3 has 15 amino acids. Trimming removed 5 bases from V and 0 bases from J; junction bases left unmatched: 3. The CDR3 DNA sequence: TGTGCCAGCAGCCCAGGGACAGCGAACACCGGGGAGCTGTTTTTT. This translates into CASSPGTANTGELFF.

The chain uses TRBV25-1 and TRBJ1-2; D gene ambiguous. The germline CDR1 and CDR2 sequences are MGHDK and SYGVNS. V was trimmed by 0 bases and J by 5 bases, leaving 10 bases between them. The CDR3 extends over 14 amino acids. As DNA, the CDR3 is TGTGCCAGCAGTGAATATAGACTAGGATATGGCTACACCTTC. This sequence encodes CASSEYRLGYGYTF.

CDR3 DNA: TGTGCCAGCCGACCACACAAGGGGAGCGTTCAGCCCCAGCATTTT. This sequence encodes CASRPHKGSVQPQHF. V gene TRBV28 combines with J gene TRBJ1-5; D perhaps matches TRBD1 (5 bases). V lost 8 bases and J lost 6, with 20 bases in between. Germline loops: CDR1 MDHEN, CDR2 SYDVKM. The CDR3 is 15 residues long.

In this sample, this clone turned up a few times. The rearrangement uses TRBV5-1 and TRBJ1-5; D is undetermined. The CDR3 has 14 amino acids. V lost 0 bases to trimming and J lost 4 bases, with 8 bases between them. Germline V lookup: CDR1 SGHRS, CDR2 YFSETQ. The CDR3 protein is CASSLAAGNQPQHF. In nucleotides, the CDR3 is TGCGCCAGCAGCTTGGCGGCAGGAAATCAGCCCCAGCATTTT.

The table lists this clone with a count of one. V usage is TRBV6-5 and J usage is TRBJ1-4; D is ambiguous. Germline V CDR1 and CDR2: MNHEY, SVGAGI. The CDR3 length is 14 residues. V dropped 0 bases and J dropped 3 bases, with 5 bases sitting between them. Written as DNA, the CDR3 is TGTGCCAGCAGTTACTCGATGGCTAATGAAAAACTGTTTTTT. Residues: CASSYSMANEKLFF.

This clone is labeled as medium-sized. The chain has TRBV4-2 and TRBJ1-1; 7 bases are shared with TRBD1. In germline, CDR1 is LGHNA, CDR2 YNFKEQ. This CDR3 contains 16 residues. Trimming at V came to 0 bases and at J to 1 base, leaving 5 bases not matched to a gene. CDR3 nucleotide sequence: TGTGCCAGCAGCCAAGATAATAGACAGGGGAACACTGAAGCTTTCTTT. This encodes CASSQDNRQGNTEAFF.

The chain is built from TRBV7-2 and TRBJ1-3, with D tentatively TRBD1 (5 bases). The CDR3 spans 15 residues. In germline, CDR1 is SGHTA, CDR2 FQGNSA. V was pared by 4 bases and J by 4 bases, with 14 bases between. The DNA for the CDR3 is TGTGCCAGCAGCTCCCGGTGGGGGATCGGAAACACCATATATTTT. It yields the protein CASSSRWGIGNTIYF.